This T cell receptor beta chain derives from a study of blood T cell repertoires in COVID-19. Produced via immunoSEQ multiplex PCR; TCRdb's table is partial and in-frame only. The sample shows 200,000 to 250,000 clones, roughly nine tenths of them seen only once. The CDR3 is 14 residues long. The germline V gene encodes CDR1 WSHSY and CDR2 SAAADI. Trimming removed 4 bases from V and 3 bases from J; junction bases left unmatched: 3. The J gene is TRBJ1-1, the V gene TRBV10-2, with 9 bases aligning to TRBD1. Sequenced sample: PBMCs or T cells enriched from blood (not recorded which). This TCR was sampled from a woman between 18 and 29 years old in a cohort exposed to, infected with or recovered from COVID-19 (not recorded which). The CDR3 is CASSGDRGDTEAFF. The DNA for the CDR3 is TGCGCCAGCAGTGGTGACAGGGGGGACACTGAAGCTTTCTTT.